This TCR beta chain was sequenced during a study of PD-1 blockade in classical Hodgkin lymphoma. Study-level information: Nivolumab dosing for patients was 3 mg/kg, administered intravenously every 2 weeks. Study observations and caveats: TCR diversity in CD4+, not CD8+, cells rose significantly by C4D1. Patients were excluded if nivolumab began under 1 year after ASCT (the autologous transplant). Lower baseline TCR diversity was reported for newly diagnosed patients than for healthy donors.

The time point: cycle 4 day 1 (C4D1), after more than 5 weeks of nivolumab. Every patient experienced relapse after autologous stem cell transplantation, and brentuximab vedotin exposure varied. Method: immunoSEQ multiplex PCR; TCRdb's copy keeps in-frame clones and lacks some. This sample has fewer than 25,000 clones, with under 90% found just once. Comment on this clone: What it recognizes is unknown.

CDR3 length equals 14 residues. CDR1 and CDR2 from the germline V gene are SNHLY and FYNNEI. Deletions cut 3 bases from V and 1 base from J, with 9 bases between. Sample: peripheral blood mononuclear cells (PBMCs), taken before the fourth cycle of nivolumab. This receptor was obtained from a human donor with classical Hodgkin lymphoma. This chain connects TRBV2 to TRBJ1-1; D remains ambiguous. The CDR3 reads CASSDSASNTEAFF. The CDR3 bases are TGTGCCAGCAGTGACTCGGCCTCGAACACTGAAGCTTTCTTT.